Listed below are T cell receptor beta chains from one sample, sequenced in a study of glioma-infiltrating T cells after dendritic cell vaccination. Sequencing used immunoSEQ multiplex PCR; TCRdb keeps in-frame clones, though not all of them. Among approximately 60,000 clones listed, about 89% were seen once. Sequencing used blood, obtained after dendritic cell vaccination. Every receptor here comes from a human donor with glioblastoma. Each CDR3 is given with its conserved first and last residue. D genes are given only for firm matches. Size is omitted from some rows. Given values are once, few, many or a class for expanded clones.

>TRBJ2-7|TRBV5-4|.|.
TGTGCCAGCAGCTTGGCCGACGGGAACTACGAGCAGTACTTC
CASSLADGNYEQYF
>TRBJ2-3|TRBV11-2|.|TRBD2
TGTGCCAGCAGCTTAGGTAGCGGGACTACAGATACGCAGTATTTT
CASSLGSGTTDTQYF
>TRBJ1-3|TRBV4-1|.|.
TGCGCCAGCAGCCAAGGTGAGAGGGCGCTCTCTGGAAACACCATATATTTT
CASSQGERALSGNTIYF
>TRBJ1-1|TRBV7-9|.|TRBD1
TGTGCCAGCAGCTTTGGACAGGTGAACACTGAAGCTTTCTTT
CASSFGQVNTEAFF
>TRBJ1-2|TRBV18|.|TRBD1
TGTGCCAGCTCACCACCGGCAGGGGGCTTTAAGGGCTACACCTTC
CASSPPAGGFKGYTF
>TRBJ1-1|TRBV6-5|.|.
TGTGCCAGCAGTTACTCGATAGGGGTTGAAGCTTTCTTT
CASSYSIGVEAFF
>TRBJ2-3|TRBV18|.|TRBD2
TGTGCCAGCTCACCACTCCAGGCTAGCGGGGTTAGCGCAGATACGCAGTATTTT
CASSPLQASGVSADTQYF
>TRBJ2-7|TRBV9|.|.
TGTGCCAGCAGCGTAGGGACAGAGTACGAGCAGTACTTC
CASSVGTEYEQYF
>TRBJ1-5|TRBV2|.|.
TGTGCCAGCAGTGTTATTCCAGGCCATAGCAATCAGCCCCAGCATTTT
CASSVIPGHSNQPQHF
>TRBJ1-6|TRBV18|few|.
TGTGCCAGCTCACCTAATCAGGGAAACAATTCCCCCCTCCACTTT
CASSPNQGNNSPLHF
>TRBJ1-1|TRBV12-5|.|TRBD1
TGTGCTAGTGGTTTGGTAAGGACAGGGGGCCCCCCGGGCACTGAAGCTTTCTTT
CASGLVRTGGPPGTEAFF
>TRBJ1-2|TRBV5-1|.|.
TGCGCCAGCAGCTTGGATAGGGCGGGGGGCTACACCTTC
CASSLDRAGGYTF
>TRBJ2-7|TRBV2|.|TRBD1
TGTGCCAGCAGAGCCGGGACAGGTCTTCCCTACGAGCAGTACTTC
CASRAGTGLPYEQYF
>TRBJ2-1|TRBV10-2|.|TRBD2
TGCGCCAGCAGTGGACTAGCGGGGGGCTTCTCCTACAATGAGCAGTTCTTC
CASSGLAGGFSYNEQFF
>TRBJ2-5|TRBV7-2|.|TRBD2
TGTGCCAGCAGCTCACCGACTGGGGGAGGGCAACAAGAGACCCAGTACTTC
CASSSPTGGGQQETQYF
>TRBJ2-7|TRBV6-6|.|.
TGTGCCAGCAGTTCGGTCACGTCAAAACCCTACGAGCAGTACTTC
CASSSVTSKPYEQYF
>TRBJ1-1|TRBV9|.|.
TGTGCCAGCAGCCCACAGCCACCGGGACAGAACACTGAAGCTTTCTTT
CASSPQPPGQNTEAFF
>TRBJ2-6|TRBV4-3|.|.
TGCGCCAGCAGCCAAGCACTCTCTGGGGCCAACGTCCTGACTTTC
CASSQALSGANVLTF
>TRBJ2-7|TRBV19|.|TRBD1
TGTGCCAGTAGTATCGCGGACAGGGGGATCTACGAGCAGTACTTC
CASSIADRGIYEQYF
>TRBJ1-6|TRBV7-2|.|.
TGTGCCAGCAGCTTAATACAGAATTCACCCCTCCACTTT
CASSLIQNSPLHF
>TRBJ2-3|TRBV6-6|.|.
TGTGCCTCCTTAGAAGGGAGTGCAGATACGCAGTATTTT
CASLEGSADTQYF
>TRBJ2-7|TRBV30|.|TRBD2
TGTGCCTGGAGAGCGAGCGGGGGGCCCTCCTCCAACGAGCAGTACTTC
CAWRASGGPSSNEQYF
>TRBJ1-1|TRBV27|once|TRBD1
TGTGCCAGCAACGCTCGGACAGGGTCGAACACTGAAGCTTTCTTT
CASNARTGSNTEAFF
>TRBJ1-5|TRBV27|.|.
TGTGCCAGCAGTTTAGCGGGATTCAATCAGCCCCAGCATTTT
CASSLAGFNQPQHF
>TRBJ2-1|TRBV19|few|TRBD2
TGTGCCAGTAGTTTGACTAGCGGGGACTACAATGAGCAGTTCTTC
CASSLTSGDYNEQFF
>TRBJ1-5|TRBV5-1|.|TRBD1
TGCGCCAGCAGCCCAGGACAGGGAGTGGAGCCCCAGCATTTT
CASSPGQGVEPQHF
>TRBJ2-5|TRBV7-2|.|.
TGTGCCAGCAGCTTAGCGGGGGGGCTGGAGACCCAGTACTTC
CASSLAGGLETQYF
>TRBJ2-6|TRBV4-3|.|.
TGCGCCAGCAGCCAAGATCTCCCCTCCCAGTCTGGGGCCAACGTCCTGACTTTC
CASSQDLPSQSGANVLTF
>TRBJ1-5|TRBV27|.|TRBD1
TGTGCCAGCAGCTTTAGAGACAGGGTGGGCAATCAGCCCCAGCATTTT
CASSFRDRVGNQPQHF
>TRBJ1-2|TRBV11-3|.|TRBD1
TGTGCCAGCAGCTTAGATACAGGGGCACCTCCTGGGGTTAACTATGGCTACACCTTC
CASSLDTGAPPGVNYGYTF
>TRBJ2-1|TRBV19|.|TRBD2
TGTGCCAGTAGTTTCTCCTTAGCGGGAGGGCCTACCTACAATGAGCAGTTCTTC
CASSFSLAGGPTYNEQFF
>TRBJ1-3|TRBV5-6|.|.
TGTGCCAGCAGCTTGTGGGGCCCCTCTGGAAACACCATATATTTT
CASSLWGPSGNTIYF
>TRBJ2-7|TRBV7-8|.|.
TGTGCCAGCAGCTTATCGGAGTTTTGGGAGCAGTACTTC
CASSLSEFWEQYF
>TRBJ2-3|TRBV7-3|.|.
TGTGCCAGCAGCTCACTTAGGGGTTCCACAGATACGCAGTATTTT
CASSSLRGSTDTQYF
>TRBJ2-3|TRBV2|.|TRBD2
TGTGCCAGCAGTGTAGCCGGGACTAGGGGTACAGATACGCAGTATTTT
CASSVAGTRGTDTQYF
>TRBJ2-3|TRBV5-1|.|.
TGCGCCAGCAGCTTGGGACTAGATGGAGATACGCAGTATTTT
CASSLGLDGDTQYF
>TRBJ1-4|TRBV7-8|.|TRBD1
TGTGCCAGCAGCCAGGGACAGGATGAAAAACTGTTTTTT
CASSQGQDEKLFF
>TRBJ1-2|TRBV4-3|few|.
TGCGCCAGCAGCCAGGGAGGGGAACAAGTTGGCTACACCTTC
CASSQGGEQVGYTF
>TRBJ2-3|TRBV9|.|TRBD1
TGTGCCAGCAGCGCGGGACAGGGGGCTCGAGATACGCAGTATTTT
CASSAGQGARDTQYF
>TRBJ2-7|TRBV11-2|.|TRBD2
TGTGCCAGCAGCCCGGGGGGACTGAATGGAGGATACGAGCAGTACTTC
CASSPGGLNGGYEQYF
>TRBJ1-2|TRBV5-4|.|.
TGTGCCAGCAGCTCCAGTATTAACTATGGCTACACCTTC
CASSSSINYGYTF
>TRBJ1-1|TRBV11-3|.|TRBD1
TGTGCCAGCAGCTTAGATTTGGGACAGGGTTTTCCGGCTTTCTTT
CASSLDLGQGFPAFF
>TRBJ2-3|TRBV6-4|.|TRBD2
TGTGCCAGCAGTTTAGCGGGATCTTACACAGATACGCAGTATTTT
CASSLAGSYTDTQYF
>TRBJ1-5|TRBV7-4|.|TRBD1
TGTGCCAGCAGTCCCAGGGGGAATCAGCCCCAGCATTTT
CASSPRGNQPQHF
>TRBJ2-1|TRBV7-8|.|.
TGTGCCAGCAGCTTAGTCAAAGCCGGTCAGTTCTTC
CASSLVKAGQFF
>TRBJ2-6|TRBV30|.|TRBD1
TGTGCCTGGAAGACAGGGGATAGCTCTGGGGCCAACGTCCTGACTTTC
CAWKTGDSSGANVLTF
>TRBJ2-7|TRBV5-3|.|TRBD2
TGTGCCAGAATCACGGGACTAGCGGGAGGGCCTCCTAACCACTCCTACGAGCAGTACTTC
CARITGLAGGPPNHSYEQYF
>TRBJ2-2|TRBV4-3|.|.
TGCGCCAGCAGCCACCCGACCGGGGAGCTGTTTTTT
CASSHPTGELFF
>TRBJ2-7|TRBV5-1|.|.
TGCGCCAGCAGCTTGGCCCCCGACAAGACCTACGAGCAGTACTTC
CASSLAPDKTYEQYF
>TRBJ1-1|TRBV19|.|.
TGTGCCAGCACCGACCGAAGAGGCGAAGCTTTCTTT
CASTDRRGEAFF
>TRBJ2-1|TRBV6-6|few|TRBD2
TGTGCCAGCAGCCTCCCTAGCGGTCAGTACAATGAGCAGTTCTTC
CASSLPSGQYNEQFF
>TRBJ2-7|TRBV27|.|TRBD2
TGTGCCAGCAGTTTTTGGACTAGCGGGGGGGCGGTCGAGCAGTACTTC
CASSFWTSGGAVEQYF
>TRBJ1-1|TRBV7-9|.|.
TGTGCCAGCAGCTTCGAAGGGGGATATGGCACTGAAGCTTTCTTT
CASSFEGGYGTEAFF
>TRBJ1-2|TRBV14|.|TRBD1
TGTGCCAGCAGCCAAGTCAGGGGGAAGAGGGGCTACACCTTC
CASSQVRGKRGYTF
>TRBJ2-7|TRBV27|once|TRBD1
TGTGCCAGCAGTACCTTGAGGGACAGGGTAAGATCACGGCACTTC
CASSTLRDRVRSRHF